The present T cell receptor beta chain was sequenced within a study of shared clonotypes between healthy human individuals. Once extracted for a subset, genomic DNA was divided evenly among several immunoSEQ plates. Profiling relied on immunoSEQ multiplex PCR, and the TCRdb table lists in-frame clones only, not all of them. The repertoire consists of about 2.1 million clones, with just under 95% occurring once and the leading ten covering over 1.5%. Comment on this clone: The antigen is not known.

General study findings and limits: Naive subsets tended to show greater estimated richness than memory subsets. It was only blood that was sampled, and tissue repertoires likely differ.

V was pared by 6 bases and J by 4 bases, with 8 bases of the junction left unmatched. The CDR3 totals 15 residues. Per the germline V gene, CDR1 is MNHNS and CDR2 is SASEGT. Naive CD8 cells comprised CD45RO-negative, CCR7-positively selected cells, excluding terminally differentiated effector memory CD45RA+ cells. Free of recent acute infections or vaccinations, the donors were healthy HIV-negative adults. The material sequenced was naive CD8+ T cells from PBMCs. The clonotype originates from a man younger than 35 in good health. Some clones in this sample may be carry-over from other donors' samples. The chain employs TRBV6-1 and TRBJ2-4, with 8 positions matching TRBD2. The CDR3 nucleotides read TGTGCCAGCAGCCCCTTACTAGCGGATAAAAACATTCAGTACTTC. Its protein product is CASSPLLADKNIQYF.